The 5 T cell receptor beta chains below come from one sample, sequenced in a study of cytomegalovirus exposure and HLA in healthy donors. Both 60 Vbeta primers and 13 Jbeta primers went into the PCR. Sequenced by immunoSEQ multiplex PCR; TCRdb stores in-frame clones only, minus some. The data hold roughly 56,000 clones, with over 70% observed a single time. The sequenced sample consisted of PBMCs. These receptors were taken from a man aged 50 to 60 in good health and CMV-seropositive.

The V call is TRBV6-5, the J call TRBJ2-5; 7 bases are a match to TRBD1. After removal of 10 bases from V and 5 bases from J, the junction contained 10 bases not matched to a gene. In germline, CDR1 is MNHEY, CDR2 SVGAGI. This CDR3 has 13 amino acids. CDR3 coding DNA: TGTGCCACCCGTACACAGGGGCGCGAGACCCAGTACTTC. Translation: CATRTQGRETQYF.

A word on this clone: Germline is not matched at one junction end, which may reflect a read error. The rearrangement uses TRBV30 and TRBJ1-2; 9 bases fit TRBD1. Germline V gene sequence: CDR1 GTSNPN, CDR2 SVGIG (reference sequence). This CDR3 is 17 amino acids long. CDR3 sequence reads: CVWRQGGPFSPYYGYTF. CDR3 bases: TGTGTCTGGAGACAGGGGGGCCCTTTCTCTCCTTACTATGGCTACACCTTC. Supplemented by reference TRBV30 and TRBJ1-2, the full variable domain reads SQTIHQWPATLVQPVGSPLSLECTVEGTSNPNLYWYRQAAGRGLQLLFYSVGIGQISSEVPQNLSASRPQDRQFILSSKKLLLSDSGFYLCVWRQGGPFSPYYGYTFGSGTRLTVV.

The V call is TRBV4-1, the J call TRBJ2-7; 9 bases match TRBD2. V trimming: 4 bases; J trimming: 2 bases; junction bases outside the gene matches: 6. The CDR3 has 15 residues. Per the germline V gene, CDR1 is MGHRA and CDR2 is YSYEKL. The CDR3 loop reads CASSRNAGGTYEQYF. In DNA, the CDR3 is TGCGCCAGCAGCCGAAACGCGGGAGGGACCTACGAGCAGTACTTC.

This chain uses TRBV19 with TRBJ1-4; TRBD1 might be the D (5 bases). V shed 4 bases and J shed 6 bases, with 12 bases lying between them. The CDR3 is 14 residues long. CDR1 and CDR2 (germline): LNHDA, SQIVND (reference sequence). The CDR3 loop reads CASSNRDWHEKLFF. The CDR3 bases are TGTGCCAGTAGTAACCGGGACTGGCATGAAAAACTGTTTTTT.

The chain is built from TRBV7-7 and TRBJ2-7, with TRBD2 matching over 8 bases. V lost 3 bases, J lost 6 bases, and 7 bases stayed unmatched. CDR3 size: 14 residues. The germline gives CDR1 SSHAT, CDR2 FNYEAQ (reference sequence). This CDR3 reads CASSFNGREVEQYF. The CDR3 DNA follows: TGTGCCAGCAGCTTCAACGGGAGGGAGGTCGAGCAGTACTTC.